The 32 T cell receptor beta chains given below trace back to one sample, sequenced in a study of cytomegalovirus exposure and HLA in healthy donors. The PCR was carried out with 60 Vbeta primers and 13 Jbeta primers. Clones were sequenced by immunoSEQ multiplex PCR, and TCRdb holds only the in-frame ones, with some missing. Among 100,000 to 150,000 clones listed, around 69% were seen once. Material for sequencing was PBMCs. These receptors came from a woman aged 40 to 49 in good health and CMV-seropositive.

CDR3 DNA sequence: TGTGCCAGCAGTCTCTTAGCGGGTCACACAGATACGCAGTATTTT. This translates into CASSLLAGHTDTQYF. The chain links TRBV6-6 to TRBJ2-3; 7 bases are a match to TRBD2. The CDR3 is made up of 15 amino acids. The J segment lost 2 bases and the V segment lost 5 bases, leaving 7 bases of the junction unmatched. CDR1 is MNHNY, CDR2 SVGAGI, per germline (reference sequence).

CDR3 DNA: TGTGCCAGCAGCCAAGAGGGAGGAGTCGGATACGAAAAACTGTTTTTT. It translates to CASSQEGGVGYEKLFF. The V gene is TRBV14, the J gene TRBJ1-4, with D uncertain. V was clipped by 0 bases and J by 8 bases, with 16 bases between them. Germline V gene data show CDR1 as SGHDN and CDR2 as FVKESK. This CDR3 comprises 16 residues.

This chain uses TRBV7-2 with TRBJ2-3; TRBD2 matches 8 bases. Trimming at V came to 4 bases and at J to 5 bases, leaving 11 bases not matched to a gene. The length of the CDR3 is 16 residues. Germline-derived CDR1 and CDR2 are SGHTA and FQGNSA. The CDR3 DNA sequence: TGTGCCAGCAGCTCGCCGGCGGGGGGTCTAGGAGATACGCAGTATTTT. Encoded protein: CASSSPAGGLGDTQYF. Variable domain in full (rest from reference TRBV7-2 and TRBJ2-3): GAGVSQSPSNKVTEKGKDVELRCDPISGHTALYWYRQSLGQGLEFLIYFQGNSAPDKSGLPSDRFSAERTGGSVSTLTIQRTQQEDSAVYLCASSSPAGGLGDTQYFGPGTRLTVL.

The genes are TRBV7-8 and TRBJ1-2; D gene uncertain. V was trimmed by 0 bases and J by 7 bases, leaving 12 bases between them. The CDR3 covers 14 residues. Per germline, CDR1 SGHVS and CDR2 FQNEAQ. This CDR3 is CASSLAQETGGYTF. In DNA form, the CDR3 reads TGTGCCAGCAGCTTAGCCCAAGAAACGGGTGGCTACACCTTC.

The rearrangement links TRBV7-2 to TRBJ1-2; 7 nucleotides match TRBD1. The CDR3 consists of 12 residues. The trim removed 5 bases at V and 4 bases at J, leaving 1 base unmatched. The germline V gene has CDR1 SGHTA and CDR2 FQGNSA. CDR3 in DNA: TGTGCCAGCAGCCGACAGGGCTATGGCTACACCTTC. Its translation is CASSRQGYGYTF. Drawing the rest from reference TRBV7-2 and TRBJ1-2, the complete variable domain is GAGVSQSPSNKVTEKGKDVELRCDPISGHTALYWYRQSLGQGLEFLIYFQGNSAPDKSGLPSDRFSAERTGGSVSTLTIQRTQQEDSAVYLCASSRQGYGYTFGSGTRLTVV.

The chain couples TRBV19 to TRBJ1-5; 9 bases map to TRBD1. This CDR3 has 16 amino acids. Unmatched junction bases numbered 8, after V lost 1 base and J lost 7 bases. Germline V gene data show CDR1 as LNHDA and CDR2 as SQIVND (reference sequence). The CDR3 reads CASSIGTGAGEQPQHF. Written as DNA, the CDR3 is TGTGCCAGTAGTATAGGGACAGGGGCCGGGGAGCAGCCCCAGCATTTT.

This chain links TRBV6-1 with TRBJ1-2; unclear D gene. V was cut by 2 bases and J by 0 bases, with 7 bases left in between. Germline CDR1 and CDR2: MNHNS and SASEGT. CDR3 length: 14 amino acids. CDR3 sequence: CASSEWQANYGYTF. In DNA form, the CDR3 reads TGTGCCAGCAGTGAATGGCAGGCTAACTATGGCTACACCTTC.

This chain uses TRBV7-2 with TRBJ2-3, with a tentative D call TRBD1 (5 bases). The CDR3 has 16 residues. Germline CDR1 and CDR2: SGHTA and FQGNSA. V was trimmed by 4 bases and J by 2 bases, leaving 16 bases between them. The CDR3: CASSSRPQGLTDTQYF. The CDR3, as DNA: TGTGCCAGCAGCTCGAGGCCTCAGGGCCTCACAGATACGCAGTATTTT.

The rearrangement links TRBV5-1 to TRBJ1-2; TRBD1 is a possible D gene (5 bases). V shed 0 bases and J shed 3 bases, with 9 bases lying between them. The CDR3 runs to 14 residues. Germline assignment: CDR1 SGHRS and CDR2 YFSETQ. CDR3 region: CASSLVEGDYGYTF. As DNA, the CDR3 is TGCGCCAGCAGCTTGGTTGAAGGGGACTATGGCTACACCTTC. The full variable domain, in which reference TRBV5-1 and TRBJ1-2 provide the parts outside the CDR3, is KAGVTQTPRYLIKTRGQQVTLSCSPISGHRSVSWYQQTPGQGLQFLFEYFSETQRNKGNFPGRFSGRQFSNSRSEMNVSTLELGDSALYLCASSLVEGDYGYTFGSGTRLTVV.

In DNA, the CDR3 is TGCGCCAGCAGCTTGGGGGAGGTCGGGAACACCATATATTTT. Translated: CASSLGEVGNTIYF. The rearrangement links TRBV5-1 to TRBJ1-3, with D unclear. V lost 0 bases and J 7 bases, leaving 11 bases between the germline ends. The CDR3 totals 14 residues. Looked up from germline, CDR1 is SGHRS and CDR2 is YFSETQ.

The J gene is TRBJ1-4, the V gene TRBV2; possible D gene TRBD1, 6 bases. The CDR3 spans 13 residues. V lost 10 bases to trimming and J lost 4 bases, with 13 bases between them. Germline V CDR1 and CDR2: SNHLY, FYNNEI. The CDR3 bases are TGTGCCACGCGGACAGAACTTAATGAAAAACTGTTTTTT. It yields the protein CATRTELNEKLFF.

CDR3 region: CATKQGANEKLFF. The CDR3 bases are TGTGCCACCAAACAGGGGGCTAATGAAAAACTGTTTTTT. This chain uses TRBV2 with TRBJ1-4; 8 bases match TRBD1. This CDR3 has 13 residues. With 10 bases clipped from V and 3 bases from J, the junction kept 4 bases outside the gene matches. Germline lookup yields CDR1 SNHLY and CDR2 FYNNEI.

The V and J genes are TRBV6-6 and TRBJ2-1; TRBD1 matches 9 bases. With V trimmed by 10 bases and J by 5 bases, 6 bases remained unmatched. This CDR3 has 13 residues. Germline lookup yields CDR1 MNHNY and CDR2 SVGAGI (reference sequence). CDR3 amino acids: CATRDRADNEQFF. CDR3 coding DNA: TGTGCCACCCGGGACAGGGCCGACAATGAGCAGTTCTTC.

This clone was observed a few times. The chain is built from TRBV2 and TRBJ1-2; TRBD1 is a possible D gene (6 bases). The V end lost 7 bases, the J end lost 4 bases, and 16 bases lay between the germline ends. Germline CDR1 and CDR2: SNHLY and FYNNEI. This CDR3 is 14 amino acids long. CDR3 DNA sequence: TGTGCCAGCACTATAGGACAGACAGTCTATGGCTACACCTTC. Translating gives CASTIGQTVYGYTF.

This chain connects TRBV19 to TRBJ1-6; TRBD1 is a possible D gene (5 bases). CDR1 and CDR2 from the germline V gene are LNHDA and SQIVND (reference sequence). This CDR3 region has 15 residues. V was trimmed by 5 bases and J by 8 bases, leaving 16 bases between them. The CDR3 loop reads CASSPSGGFDSPLHF. CDR3 bases: TGTGCCAGTAGTCCCTCGGGGGGGTTCGATTCACCCCTCCACTTT.

The V call is TRBV4-3, the J call TRBJ2-5; weak D call: TRBD2 (5 bases). Germline-derived CDR1 and CDR2 are LGHNA and YSLEER. This CDR3 has 15 amino acids. V lost 2 bases and J 5 bases, leaving 15 bases between the germline ends. The CDR3: CASSQSNRELETQYF. CDR3 nucleotide sequence: TGCGCCAGCAGCCAATCAAACCGGGAACTCGAGACCCAGTACTTC.

This rearrangement joins TRBV6-1 to TRBJ2-5, with TRBD2 matching 8 bases. Per germline, CDR1 MNHNS and CDR2 SASEGT. The CDR3 runs 15 residues. Germline trimming cut 10 bases from V and 2 bases from J; bases unmatched to any gene: 12. The CDR3 bases are TGTGCCACCAGAGGATCCATAGCGGGACAAGAGACCCAGTACTTC. Translated, it gives CATRGSIAGQETQYF.

The rearrangement joins TRBV29-1 to TRBJ2-7, with TRBD1 matching 11 bases. V dropped 6 bases and J dropped 7; count of bases not matched to a gene: 11. Per the germline V gene, CDR1 is SQVTM and CDR2 is ANQGSEA. The CDR3 consists of 14 residues. The CDR3 nucleotides are TGCAGCGTGGGGGGAGGACAGGGGGCAAAAGAGCAGTACTTC. Its protein product is CSVGGGQGAKEQYF.

V usage is TRBV2 and J usage is TRBJ1-2, with 9 bases matching TRBD1. In germline, CDR1 is SNHLY, CDR2 FYNNEI. Losses at the gene ends were 1 base for V and 12 bases for J; bases not matched to a gene: 6. CDR3 length equals 13 residues. The CDR3 nucleotides read TGTGCCAGCAGTGAAGAGGGGACAGGGATGAACACCTTC. Protein sequence: CASSEEGTGMNTF.

Turning to this clone: Other DNA variants within this sample encode the same CDR3. The CDR3 DNA sequence: TGTGCCAGCAGCTTGGGACAGGGCAACACTGAAGCTTTCTTT. Translated: CASSLGQGNTEAFF. The chain uses TRBV7-9 and TRBJ1-1; 9 nucleotides match TRBD1. Germline CDR1 and CDR2: SEHNR and FQNEAQ (reference sequence). V shed 3 bases, J shed 2 bases, and the junction held 1 base outside the gene matches. This CDR3 has 14 amino acids.

J is TRBJ2-1 and V is TRBV7-2, with 8 positions matching TRBD2. The germline V gene has CDR1 SGHTA and CDR2 FQGNSA. V shed 2 bases, J shed 6 bases, and the junction held 15 bases outside the gene matches. This CDR3 comprises 18 residues. Here the CDR3 reads CASSLKPPGAGVFNEQFF. The CDR3 DNA is TGTGCCAGCAGCTTAAAGCCCCCCGGAGCGGGGGTCTTCAATGAGCAGTTCTTC.

The chain links TRBV10-3 to TRBJ2-1; possibly TRBD2 for D (6 bases). CDR1 ENHRY and CDR2 SYGVKD come from the germline V gene. CDR3 length: 17 amino acids. V lost 2 bases to trimming and J lost 0 bases, with 14 bases between them. In DNA form, the CDR3 reads TGTGCCATCAGTGAGCTGGACTACATTAGCTCCTACAATGAGCAGTTCTTC. As protein: CAISELDYISSYNEQFF.

The gene calls are TRBV4-1 and TRBJ2-3, with 7 positions matching TRBD1. There are 12 residues in the CDR3. CDR1 and CDR2 (germline): MGHRA, YSYEKL. Losses at the gene ends were 2 bases for V and 10 bases for J; bases not matched to a gene: 3. The CDR3 spells CASSQLTGAQYF. The CDR3 DNA follows: TGCGCCAGCAGCCAACTAACAGGGGCGCAGTATTTT.

The chain has TRBV15 and TRBJ2-3, with D possibly matching TRBD1 (6 bases). V dropped 3 bases and J dropped 1 base, with 11 bases sitting between them. Germline V CDR1 and CDR2: LNHNV, YYDKDF (reference sequence). This CDR3 is built from 15 residues. The CDR3 region has the DNA TGTGCCACCAGCAGGCGTGAGGGGGGCACAGATACGCAGTATTTT. Translation: CATSRREGGTDTQYF.

The V and J genes are TRBV5-4 and TRBJ2-7; TRBD1 matches at 7 bases. V was pared by 4 bases and J by 4 bases, with 8 bases of the junction left unmatched. The germline V gene encodes CDR1 SGHNT and CDR2 YYREEE (reference sequence). The CDR3 runs 14 residues. In DNA, the CDR3 is TGTGCCAGCAGCCAGGGACAGCCACCGTACGAGCAGTACTTC. It yields the protein CASSQGQPPYEQYF.

The CDR3, as DNA: TGCGCCAGCAGCACACGACAGGGACGAGAGACCCAGTACTTC. This encodes CASSTRQGRETQYF. The chain links TRBV5-1 to TRBJ2-5; 7 nucleotides line up with TRBD1. Unmatched junction bases numbered 7, after V lost 4 bases and J lost 4 bases. In germline, CDR1 is SGHRS, CDR2 YFSETQ. The length of the CDR3 is 14 residues.

The sample holds one count of this clone. The chain couples TRBV7-2 to TRBJ1-1, with 7 nucleotides matching TRBD1. The germline V gene encodes CDR1 SGHTA and CDR2 FQGNSA. The CDR3 spans 16 residues. V lost 4 bases and J lost 4; bases outside the gene matches: 12. CDR3 bases: TGTGCCAGCAGCTGGGACAGCGCATCCCGGGGCACTGAAGCTTTCTTT. This encodes CASSWDSASRGTEAFF.

The chain links TRBV7-3 to TRBJ2-5, with a tentative D call TRBD2 (7 bases). Trimming pared 5 bases from V and 5 bases from J, leaving 18 bases between. CDR3 length: 15 amino acids. Germline V CDR1 and CDR2: SGHTA, FQGTGA. In nucleotides, the CDR3 is TGTGCCAGCAGCCCTGGGGGGGGGCGGTGGGAGACCCAGTACTTC. It codes for CASSPGGGRWETQYF.

The chain carries TRBV29-1 and TRBJ2-1; D is possibly TRBD2 (5 bases). V shed 5 bases and J shed 9 bases, with 11 bases lying between them. The CDR3 length is 11 residues. The germline gives CDR1 SQVTM, CDR2 ANQGSEA. CDR3 region: CSVTPRVEQFF. CDR3 sequence (DNA): TGCAGCGTTACACCGAGGGTTGAGCAGTTCTTC.

The CDR3 is CASKRGQSYEQYF. In nucleotides, the CDR3 is TGTGCCAGCAAGAGGGGACAGTCCTACGAGCAGTACTTC. The chain recombines TRBV6-5 with TRBJ2-7; 7 positions match TRBD1. Trimming at V came to 7 bases and at J to 1 base, leaving 4 bases not matched to a gene. The germline gives CDR1 MNHEY, CDR2 SVGAGI. This CDR3 is built from 13 residues.

J is TRBJ2-1 and V is TRBV7-3; 11 positions match TRBD2. The CDR3 length is 15 residues. Per the germline V gene, CDR1 is SGHTA and CDR2 is FQGTGA. J was trimmed by 5 bases and V by 5 bases; bases with no gene match: 5. The CDR3 spells CASSTPGLADNEQFF. The CDR3 DNA reads as TGTGCCAGCAGCACACCGGGACTAGCGGACAATGAGCAGTTCTTC.

This clone was observed a single time. CDR3 in amino acids: CASSPPRDREETQYF. CDR3 DNA sequence: TGTGCCAGCTCACCACCCAGGGACAGGGAAGAGACCCAGTACTTC. The chain recombines TRBV18 with TRBJ2-5; 9 bases agree with TRBD1. CDR3 length: 15 residues. The germline V gene has CDR1 KGHSH and CDR2 LQKENI. Trimming cost V 0 bases and J 3 bases; bases outside gene matches: 2.